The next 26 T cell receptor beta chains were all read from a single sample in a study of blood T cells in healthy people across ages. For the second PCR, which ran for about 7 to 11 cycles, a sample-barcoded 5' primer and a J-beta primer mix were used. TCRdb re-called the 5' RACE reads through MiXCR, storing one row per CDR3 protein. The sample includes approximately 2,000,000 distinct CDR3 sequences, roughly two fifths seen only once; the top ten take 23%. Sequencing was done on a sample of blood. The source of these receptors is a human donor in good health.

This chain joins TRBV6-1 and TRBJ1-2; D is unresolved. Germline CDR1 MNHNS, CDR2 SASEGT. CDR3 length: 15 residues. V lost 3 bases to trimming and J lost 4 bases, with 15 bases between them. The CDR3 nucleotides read TGTGCCAGCAGTGAGATACCAGCGGGTTCCTATGGCTACACCTTC. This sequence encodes CASSEIPAGSYGYTF.

This chain's CDR3 is CASKEQTGGHGYTF. DNA for the CDR3: TGTGCCAGCAAGGAGCAAACAGGGGGACATGGCTACACCTTC. The genes are TRBV6-2 or TRBV6-3 and TRBJ1-2, with 8 bases aligning to TRBD1. CDR1 is MNHEY, CDR2 SVGEGT, per germline. The trim removed 7 bases at V and 6 bases at J, leaving 10 bases unmatched. CDR3 length equals 14 residues.

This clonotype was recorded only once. CDR3 nucleotide sequence: TGTGCCAGCAGTTTACAGGGGAGGTGGAACACCGGGGAGCTGTTTTTT. Its translation: CASSLQGRWNTGELFF. V is TRBV12-3 or TRBV12-4 and J is TRBJ2-2, with D tentatively TRBD1 or TRBD2 (6 bases each). The CDR3 has 16 amino acids. V dropped 2 bases and J dropped 1 base, with 11 bases sitting between them.

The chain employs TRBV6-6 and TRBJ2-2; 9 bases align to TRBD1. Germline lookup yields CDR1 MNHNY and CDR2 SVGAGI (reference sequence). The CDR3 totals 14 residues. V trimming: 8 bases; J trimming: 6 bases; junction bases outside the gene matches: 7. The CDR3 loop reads CASCWTGEAGELFF. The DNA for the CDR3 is TGTGCCAGCTGCTGGACAGGGGAGGCCGGGGAGCTGTTTTTT.

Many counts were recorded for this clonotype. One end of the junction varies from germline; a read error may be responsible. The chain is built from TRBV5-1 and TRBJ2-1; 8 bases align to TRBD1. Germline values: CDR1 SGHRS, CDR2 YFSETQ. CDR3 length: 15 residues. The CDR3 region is CASSITGGSYNEQFF. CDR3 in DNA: TGTGCCAGCAGCATCACAGGGGGTTCCTACAATGAGCAGTTCTTC.

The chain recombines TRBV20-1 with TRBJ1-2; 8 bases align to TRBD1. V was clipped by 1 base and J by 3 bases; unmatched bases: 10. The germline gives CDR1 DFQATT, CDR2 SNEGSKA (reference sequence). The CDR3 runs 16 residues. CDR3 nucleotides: TGCAGTGCTAGAGGGTCTGGACAGGGAAGCGACTATGGCTACACCTTC. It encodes CSARGSGQGSDYGYTF.

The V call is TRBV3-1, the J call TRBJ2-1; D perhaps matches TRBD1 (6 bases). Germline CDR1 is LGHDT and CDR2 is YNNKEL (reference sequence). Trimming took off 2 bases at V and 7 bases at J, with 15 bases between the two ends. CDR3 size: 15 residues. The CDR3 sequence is CASSQRTGWENEQFF. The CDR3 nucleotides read TGTGCCAGCAGCCAACGTACAGGGTGGGAGAATGAGCAGTTCTTC.

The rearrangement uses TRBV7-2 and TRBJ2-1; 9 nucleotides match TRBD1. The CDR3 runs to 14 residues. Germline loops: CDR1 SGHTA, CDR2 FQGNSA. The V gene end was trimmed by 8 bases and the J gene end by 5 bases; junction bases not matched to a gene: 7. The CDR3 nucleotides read TGTGCCAGCGGTAAGGACAGGGGAGACAATGAGCAGTTCTTC. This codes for CASGKDRGDNEQFF.

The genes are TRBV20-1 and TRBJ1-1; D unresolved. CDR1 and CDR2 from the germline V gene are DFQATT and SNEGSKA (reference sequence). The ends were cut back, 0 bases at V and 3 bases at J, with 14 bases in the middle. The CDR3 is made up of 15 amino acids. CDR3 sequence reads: CSARDGGFSDTEAFF. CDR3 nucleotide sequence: TGCAGTGCTAGAGATGGTGGGTTTAGCGACACTGAAGCTTTCTTT.

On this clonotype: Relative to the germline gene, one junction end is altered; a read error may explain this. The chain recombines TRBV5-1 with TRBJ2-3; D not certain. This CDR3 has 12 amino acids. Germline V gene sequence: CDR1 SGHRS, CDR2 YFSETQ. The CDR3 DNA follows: TGCGCCTGCAGCTTGGGCGCAGATACGCAGTATTTT. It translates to CACSLGADTQYF.

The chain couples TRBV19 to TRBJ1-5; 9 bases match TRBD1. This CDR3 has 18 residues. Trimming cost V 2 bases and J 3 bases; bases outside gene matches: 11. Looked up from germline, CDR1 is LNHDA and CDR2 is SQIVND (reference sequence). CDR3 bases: TGTGCCAGTAGTATACGCCATCTCCGGGACAGGGTCAATCAGCCCCAGCATTTT. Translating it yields CASSIRHLRDRVNQPQHF.

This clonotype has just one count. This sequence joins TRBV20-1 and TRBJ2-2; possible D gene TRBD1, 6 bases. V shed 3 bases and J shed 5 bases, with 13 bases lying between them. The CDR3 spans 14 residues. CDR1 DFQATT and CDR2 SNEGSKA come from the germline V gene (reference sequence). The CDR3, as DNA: TGCAGTGCTAGGGGACAAGTCGATACCGGGGAGCTGTTTTTT. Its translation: CSARGQVDTGELFF.

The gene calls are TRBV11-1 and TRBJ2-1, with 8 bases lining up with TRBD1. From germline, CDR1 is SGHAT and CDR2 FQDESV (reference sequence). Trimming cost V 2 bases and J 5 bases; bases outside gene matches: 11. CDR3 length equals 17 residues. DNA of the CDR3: TGTGCCAGCAGCTTACCTACATGGGGGACAGGCGACAATGAGCAGTTCTTC. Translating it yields CASSLPTWGTGDNEQFF.

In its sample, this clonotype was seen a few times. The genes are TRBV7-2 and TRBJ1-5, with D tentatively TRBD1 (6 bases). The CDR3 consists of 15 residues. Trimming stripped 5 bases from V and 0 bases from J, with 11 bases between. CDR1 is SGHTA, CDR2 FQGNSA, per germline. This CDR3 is CASSVTGDSNQPQHF. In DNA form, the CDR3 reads TGTGCCAGCAGCGTGACAGGAGATAGCAATCAGCCCCAGCATTTT.

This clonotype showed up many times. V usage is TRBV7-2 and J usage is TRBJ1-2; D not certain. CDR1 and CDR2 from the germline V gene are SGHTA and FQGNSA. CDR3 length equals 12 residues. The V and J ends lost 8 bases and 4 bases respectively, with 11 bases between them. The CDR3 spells CASSPAAYGYTF. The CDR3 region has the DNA TGTGCCAGCTCACCGGCGGCCTATGGCTACACCTTC.

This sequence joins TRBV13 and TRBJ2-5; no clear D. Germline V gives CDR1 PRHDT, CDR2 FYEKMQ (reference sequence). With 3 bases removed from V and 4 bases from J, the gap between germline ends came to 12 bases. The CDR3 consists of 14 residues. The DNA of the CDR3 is TGTGCCAGCAGCTTTTGGGTGTCCCCAGAGACCCAGTACTTC. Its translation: CASSFWVSPETQYF.

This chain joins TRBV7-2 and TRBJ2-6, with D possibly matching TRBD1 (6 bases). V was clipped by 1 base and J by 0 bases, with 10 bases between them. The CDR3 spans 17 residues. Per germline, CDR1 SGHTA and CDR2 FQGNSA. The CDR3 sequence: CASSLVGQNSGANVLTF. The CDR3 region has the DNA TGTGCCAGCAGCTTAGTCGGACAGAACTCTGGGGCCAACGTCCTGACTTTC.

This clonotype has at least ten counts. CDR3: CASAGTGGSVWYNEQFF. CDR3 nucleotides: TGTGCCAGCGCCGGGACAGGGGGCAGTGTATGGTACAATGAGCAGTTCTTC. V is TRBV7-8 and J is TRBJ2-1, with TRBD1 matching over 12 bases. The CDR3 has 17 residues. Germline-derived CDR1 and CDR2 are SGHVS and FQNEAQ. The V gene end was trimmed by 8 bases and the J gene end by 4 bases; junction bases not matched to a gene: 12.

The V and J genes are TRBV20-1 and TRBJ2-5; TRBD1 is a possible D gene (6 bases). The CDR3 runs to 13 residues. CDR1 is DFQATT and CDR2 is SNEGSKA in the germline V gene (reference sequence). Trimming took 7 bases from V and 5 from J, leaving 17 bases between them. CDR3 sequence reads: CSVFWGPDETQYF. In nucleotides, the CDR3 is TGCAGTGTCTTTTGGGGGCCGGACGAGACCCAGTACTTC.

Here the CDR3 reads CASSLDSWGAPYSGANVLTF. The CDR3 DNA follows: TGTGCCAGCAGCTTAGATTCCTGGGGGGCCCCCTACTCTGGGGCCAACGTCCTGACTTTC. This chain uses TRBV13 with TRBJ2-6; D may match TRBD1 or TRBD2 (6 bases each). From germline, CDR1 is PRHDT and CDR2 FYEKMQ (reference sequence). The V gene lost 1 base and the J gene lost 0 bases, with 19 bases spanning the gap. CDR3 length equals 20 residues. Using reference TRBV13 and TRBJ2-6 for the parts outside the CDR3, the full variable domain is AAGVIQSPRHLIKEKRETATLKCYPIPRHDTVYWYQQGPGQDPQFLISFYEKMQSDKGSIPDRFSAQQFSDYHSELNMSSLELGDSALYFCASSLDSWGAPYSGANVLTFGAGSRLTVL.

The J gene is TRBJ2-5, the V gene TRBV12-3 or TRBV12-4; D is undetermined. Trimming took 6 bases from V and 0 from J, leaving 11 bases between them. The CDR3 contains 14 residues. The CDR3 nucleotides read TGTGCCAGCAGCCCTGAACCGGACCAAGAGACCCAGTACTTC. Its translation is CASSPEPDQETQYF.

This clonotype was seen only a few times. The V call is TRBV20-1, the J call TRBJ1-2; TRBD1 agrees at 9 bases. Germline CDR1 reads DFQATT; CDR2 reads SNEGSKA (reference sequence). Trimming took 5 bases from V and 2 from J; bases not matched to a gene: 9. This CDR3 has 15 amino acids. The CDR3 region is CSALSGTGRNYGYTF. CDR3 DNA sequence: TGCAGTGCTTTATCCGGGACAGGGAGAAACTATGGCTACACCTTC.

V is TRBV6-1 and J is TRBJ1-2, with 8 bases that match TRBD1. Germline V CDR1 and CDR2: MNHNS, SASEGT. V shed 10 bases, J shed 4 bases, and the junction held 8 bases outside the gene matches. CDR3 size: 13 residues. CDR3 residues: CAIRLDRVYGYTF. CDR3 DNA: TGTGCCATCAGACTGGACAGGGTCTATGGCTACACCTTC.

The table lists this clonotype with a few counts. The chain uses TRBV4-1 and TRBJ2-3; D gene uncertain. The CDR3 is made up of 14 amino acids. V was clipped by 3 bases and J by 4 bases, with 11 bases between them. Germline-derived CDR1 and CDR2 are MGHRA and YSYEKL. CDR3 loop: CASSQTPVADTQYF. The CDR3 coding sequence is TGCGCCAGCAGCCAGACGCCGGTAGCAGATACGCAGTATTTT.

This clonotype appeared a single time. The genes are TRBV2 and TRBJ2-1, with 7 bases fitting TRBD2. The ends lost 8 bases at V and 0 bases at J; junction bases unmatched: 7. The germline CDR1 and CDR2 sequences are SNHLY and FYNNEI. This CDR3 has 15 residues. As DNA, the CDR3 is TGTGCCAGCGTCGGCGGGGGTGGCTCCTACAATGAGCAGTTCTTC. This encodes CASVGGGGSYNEQFF.

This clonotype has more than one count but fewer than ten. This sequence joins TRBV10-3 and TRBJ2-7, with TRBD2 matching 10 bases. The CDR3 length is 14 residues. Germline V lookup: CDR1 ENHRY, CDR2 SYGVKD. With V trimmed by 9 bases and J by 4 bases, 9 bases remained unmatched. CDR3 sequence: CAISRTSGNYEQYF. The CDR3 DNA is TGTGCCATTTCTAGGACTAGCGGAAATTACGAGCAGTACTTC.